Below, 5 T cell receptor beta chains from the same sample are listed, as sequenced in a study of T cell responses to AZD1222 COVID-19 vaccine. Only in-frame clones appear in the TCRdb table, and some are missing; sequencing was by immunoSEQ multiplex PCR. This sample yields about 150,000 clones, of which about nine tenths are seen a single time; around 1.8% belongs to the top ten. This sample comprised peripheral blood, obtained 28 days after the second AZD1222 dose. The receptors here all came from an adult who received the AZD1222 COVID-19 vaccine.

The chain joins TRBV20-1 to TRBJ1-4; D is possibly TRBD1 (5 bases). CDR1 is DFQATT and CDR2 is SNEGSKA in the germline V gene (reference sequence). Trimming cost V 3 bases and J 5 bases, with 10 bases left between them. There are 13 residues in the CDR3. The CDR3 nucleotides read TGCAGTGCTAGTTGGGGCAGGAATGAAAAACTGTTTTTT. Encoded protein: CSASWGRNEKLFF.

The chain couples TRBV7-9 to TRBJ1-1, with 9 bases matching TRBD1. Unmatched junction bases numbered 4, after V lost 2 bases and J lost 3 bases. Germline assignment: CDR1 SEHNR and CDR2 FQNEAQ (reference sequence). This CDR3 has 15 amino acids. The CDR3 sequence is CASSLRRTGDTEAFF. The CDR3 DNA reads TGTGCCAGCAGCTTAAGGCGGACAGGGGACACTGAAGCTTTCTTT.

The V gene is TRBV6-1, the J gene TRBJ2-7, with TRBD1 matching over 9 bases. Losses at the gene ends were 3 bases for V and 5 bases for J; bases not matched to a gene: 5. The CDR3 covers 14 residues. Germline loops: CDR1 MNHNS, CDR2 SASEGT. The DNA of the CDR3 is TGTGCCAGCAGTGAGGGACAGGGCGGCAACGAGCAGTACTTC. This encodes CASSEGQGGNEQYF.

This clone occurred once. J is TRBJ2-7 and V is TRBV19; D is uncertain. Per the germline V gene, CDR1 is LNHDA and CDR2 is SQIVND (reference sequence). The V gene lost 3 bases and the J gene lost 2 bases, with 8 bases spanning the gap. The CDR3 has 13 residues. CDR3: CASSIGTTYEQYF. The CDR3 region has the DNA TGTGCCAGTAGTATCGGCACCACCTACGAGCAGTACTTC.

This clone was recorded once. The CDR3 spells CASSLNRENTEAFF. The CDR3 DNA reads as TGTGCCAGCAGTTTAAACAGGGAAAACACTGAAGCTTTCTTT. V usage is TRBV27 and J usage is TRBJ1-1, with D possibly being TRBD1 (6 bases). The CDR3 sequence is 14 residues long. The V end lost 2 bases, the J end lost 2 bases, and 9 bases lay between the germline ends. The germline V gene has CDR1 MNHEY and CDR2 SMNVEV (reference sequence).